This T cell receptor (beta chain) was sequenced for a study of blood T cell repertoires in COVID-19. How the authors handled the data: Amplification from reference gene primers served as the basis for estimated nucleated cell counts. The data were produced by immunoSEQ multiplex PCR, yet TCRdb's version contains in-frame clones alone and is incomplete. V and J calls and clone size are copied from that table; D and trimming were computed from the DNA. The top ten clones hold 0.94% of a sample with some 280,000 clones, about nine tenths of them seen once. Sequenced: peripheral blood. The clonotype comes from a middle-aged woman who had recovered from COVID-19.

For the CDR3, the DNA is TGTGCCAGTAGTATAGATCTACCCCCGGCGCTAACAGCTAACTATGGCTACACCTTC. The encoded protein is CASSIDLPPALTANYGYTF. The V and J genes are TRBV19 and TRBJ1-2, with no clear D. CDR1 is LNHDA and CDR2 is SQIVND in the germline V gene (reference sequence). The CDR3 runs 19 residues. Trimming cost V 0 bases and J 0 bases, with 20 bases left between them.